The entry below gives a single TCR beta chain sequence along with its context. Germline-derived CDR1 and CDR2 are MNHEY and SMNVEV (reference sequence). J gave up 2 bases and V 5 bases, and 12 bases lay outside the gene matches. The CDR3 has 17 residues. The method was immunoSEQ multiplex PCR; TCRdb's version includes in-frame clones alone and lacks a portion of them. The data show about 89,000 clones, with about nine tenths seen just once and over 12% held by the top ten. This entry is derived from a study of blood T cell repertoires in COVID-19. Across the study: Some COVID-19 samples were acute and others convalescent; all came from the United States, Italy and Spain. PBMCs, B-cell-depleted T cells, or T cells provided the cDNA or gDNA that made up the material.

Sequences were obtained from peripheral blood. The chain carries TRBV27 and TRBJ2-3, with 8 positions matching TRBD2. The sequence came from a male donor with acute or convalescent COVID-19. This chain's CDR3 is CASSPFMAGGNTDTQYF. CDR3 coding DNA: TGTGCCAGCAGTCCATTTATGGCGGGGGGCAACACAGATACGCAGTATTTT.